Detailed here is one TCR beta chain. Recruited during active infection, patients (from Seattle) were subsequently followed longitudinally. V was trimmed by 6 bases and J by 3 bases, leaving 5 bases between them. Per the germline V gene, CDR1 is LNHDA and CDR2 is SQIVND (reference sequence). This CDR3 has 12 residues. The table came from immunoSEQ multiplex PCR; TCRdb's copy has only in-frame clones and leaves some out. In the table there are 250,000 to 400,000 clones, about 91% of which are singletons. The entry originates in a study of blood T cell repertoires in COVID-19. Turning to the study itself: Samples came from the United States, Italy and Spain, spanning acute and convalescent COVID-19.

The V and J genes are TRBV19 and TRBJ2-2; D unclear. Sequenced sample: peripheral blood. The sequence came from a woman aged 30 to 39 with COVID-19, enrolled during active disease. CDR3 sequence reads: CASRIYTGELFF. The DNA for the CDR3 is TGTGCCAGTAGAATCTACACCGGGGAGCTGTTTTTT.